The 22 T cell receptor beta chains below were found in one sample sequenced in a study of T cells in Graves' hyperthyroidism and ophthalmopathy. Using RNA transcripts as the source, TCR beta CDR3 regions were amplified. The TCR CDR3 was amplified in a first-round RT-PCR using the HTBI primer set. TCRdb recomputed calls from the multiplex PCR reads with MiXCR, one row per CDR3 protein. The sample includes just under 750,000 distinct CDR3 sequences, just over 35% of them seen just once. Sequences were obtained from blood. All receptors derive from a woman aged 40 to 50 with Graves' hyperthyroidism.

This clonotype was recorded at least ten times. CDR3 nucleotide sequence: TGCAGCGTTGAAGATCTAGTGGTCTATGGCTACACCTTC. Translated, it gives CSVEDLVVYGYTF. The chain recombines TRBV29-1 with TRBJ1-2; D gene uncertain. The germline gives CDR1 SQVTM, CDR2 ANQGSEA. V was trimmed by 0 bases and J by 4 bases, leaving 9 bases between them. CDR3 length: 13 residues.

Notes on this clonotype: A much larger clone sits a single nucleotide away, making a read error possible. The chain is built from TRBV7-9 and TRBJ1-1; D unclear. Germline CDR1 reads SEHNR; CDR2 reads FQNEAQ (reference sequence). The CDR3 contains 13 residues. CDR3 region: CAGRNEMDTEAFF. CDR3 DNA sequence: TGCGCCGGCAGGAATGAAATGGACACTGAAGCTTTCTTT.

The rearrangement uses TRBV20-1 and TRBJ1-1; D gene unclear. V shed 4 bases and J shed 1 base, with 25 bases lying between them. Germline CDR1 is DFQATT and CDR2 is SNEGSKA (reference sequence). This CDR3 has 18 residues. The CDR3 bases are TGCAGTGCTACCCCTGACGACGGGTCCGCAAATGGGAACACTGAAGCTTTCTTT. Amino acid sequence: CSATPDDGSANGNTEAFF.

There are many counts of this clonotype. The V call is TRBV2, the J call TRBJ1-2; D not resolved. The CDR3 extends over 12 amino acids. Trimming left V 4 bases short and J 4 bases short, with 7 bases between. The germline gives CDR1 SNHLY, CDR2 FYNNEI. CDR3 loop: CASSVFLYGYTF. The CDR3, as DNA: TGTGCCAGCAGTGTTTTCCTCTATGGCTACACCTTC.

The CDR3 DNA is TGTGCCAGCAGCCCGGGAAGCGGGACCGGGGAGACCCAGTACTTC. Protein product: CASSPGSGTGETQYF. This chain links TRBV14 with TRBJ2-5; 7 nucleotides agree with TRBD2. The CDR3 has 15 residues. Germline V gene sequence: CDR1 SGHDN, CDR2 FVKESK. J lost 5 bases, V lost 4 bases, and 10 bases had no gene match.

This chain uses TRBV10-2 with TRBJ2-5, with D perhaps being TRBD1 or TRBD2 (7 bases each). The germline gives CDR1 WSHSY, CDR2 SAAADI. The V gene lost 4 bases and the J gene lost 5 bases, with 11 bases spanning the gap. The CDR3 runs 13 residues. The CDR3 DNA reads TGCGCCAGCAGTGCTCAGGGGGGGGAGACCCAGTACTTC. Its translation: CASSAQGGETQYF.

The sample holds many counts of this clonotype. V usage is TRBV7-8 and J usage is TRBJ1-1, with a possible D match to TRBD1 (5 bases). The V end was cut by 1 base, the J end by 7 bases, with 16 bases between. The germline CDR1 and CDR2 sequences are SGHVS and FQNEAQ. The CDR3 runs 15 residues. The CDR3 DNA sequence: TGTGCCAGCAGCTTAGACTCAAACAGGCAGAATGAAGCTTTCTTT. Translated: CASSLDSNRQNEAFF.

This clonotype was found once. The genes are TRBV6-1 and TRBJ2-7, with D perhaps assigned TRBD1 or TRBD2 (5 bases each). The CDR3 is 15 residues long. The V and J ends lost 4 bases and 0 bases respectively, with 13 bases between them. Germline CDR1 reads MNHNS; CDR2 reads SASEGT. The CDR3 region is CASSGPGRNSYEQYF. The CDR3 nucleotides read TGTGCCAGCAGTGGTCCGGGACGGAACTCCTACGAGCAGTACTTC.

V usage is TRBV6-1 and J usage is TRBJ1-1; weak D call: TRBD1 (6 bases). This CDR3 spans 15 amino acids. V was trimmed by 7 bases and J by 4 bases, leaving 19 bases between them. Per the germline V gene, CDR1 is MNHNS and CDR2 is SASEGT. The CDR3 here is CASTELIGGSTEAFF. DNA of the CDR3: TGTGCCAGCACCGAATTGATCGGGGGCTCCACTGAAGCTTTCTTT.

This clonotype was seen just once. V is TRBV5-1 and J is TRBJ2-7, with 7 bases matching TRBD2. Trimming took 0 bases from V and 1 from J; bases not matched to a gene: 10. CDR1 and CDR2 from the germline V gene are SGHRS and YFSETQ. The CDR3 consists of 17 residues. The CDR3, as DNA: TGCGCCAGCAGCTTGGCCAGGGAGGGCCGGGGATCCTACGAGCAGTACTTC. Translating gives CASSLAREGRGSYEQYF.

The CDR3 coding sequence is TGTGCCAGCAGATCGGGACAGGGCCACACTGAAGCTTTCTTT. Translated: CASRSGQGHTEAFF. The rearrangement links TRBV12-3 or TRBV12-4 to TRBJ1-1; 9 nucleotides line up with TRBD1. V lost 6 bases and J lost 3; bases outside the gene matches: 5. The CDR3 consists of 14 residues.

Details on this clonotype: At one of its ends the junction is not consistent with the germline gene, which may arise from a read error. The J gene is TRBJ1-2, the V gene TRBV10-3; D might be TRBD1 (5 bases). CDR3 size: 13 residues. CDR1 and CDR2 (germline): ENHRY, SYGVKD. CDR3 sequence reads: CAISVLLGRGYAF. In DNA form, the CDR3 reads TGTGCCATCAGTGTTCTCTTGGGCCGGGGCTACGCCTTC.

Many counts were recorded for this clonotype. This chain uses TRBV29-1 with TRBJ2-2; TRBD2 matches at 7 bases. Germline CDR1 is SQVTM and CDR2 is ANQGSEA. The V and J ends lost 5 bases and 7 bases, in that order; junction bases with no gene match: 13. The CDR3 contains 15 residues. The CDR3 protein is CSVTLRLARGGELFF. The CDR3 nucleotides are TGCAGCGTTACTTTGAGACTAGCACGAGGCGGGGAGCTGTTTTTT.

This rearrangement joins TRBV2 to TRBJ2-3, with D maybe TRBD1 (7 bases). The V end was cut by 4 bases, the J end by 2 bases, with 13 bases between. CDR3 length: 15 amino acids. Germline assignment: CDR1 SNHLY and CDR2 FYNNEI. This CDR3 is CASSGRGTVTDTQYF. The CDR3 region has the DNA TGTGCCAGCAGTGGCCGGGGGACAGTCACAGATACGCAGTATTTT.

The V and J genes are TRBV6-1 and TRBJ2-7, with D possibly TRBD1 on 6 matching bases. The CDR3 has 16 residues. Germline CDR1 reads MNHNS; CDR2 reads SASEGT. The V end was cut by 7 bases, the J end by 2 bases, with 21 bases between. CDR3: CASTSATSTGTYEQYF. CDR3 bases: TGTGCCAGCACCTCCGCAACCTCAACAGGGACCTACGAGCAGTACTTC.

The chain uses TRBV15 and TRBJ1-2; no firm D call. The germline CDR1 and CDR2 sequences are LNHNV and YYDKDF (reference sequence). CDR3 size: 15 residues. Trimming took 0 bases from V and 3 from J, leaving 11 bases between them. CDR3 in amino acids: CATSREYRMDYGYTF. As DNA, the CDR3 is TGTGCCACCAGCAGAGAATATAGGATGGACTATGGCTACACCTTC.

This clonotype occurred many times. This CDR3 is CASSLARSSYGYTF. DNA for the CDR3: TGTGCCAGCAGCTTAGCGAGGAGTTCCTATGGCTACACCTTC. This sequence joins TRBV7-9 and TRBJ1-2; no definite D call. V was clipped by 0 bases and J by 4 bases, with 9 bases between them. The CDR3 has 14 residues. Germline V gene sequence: CDR1 SEHNR, CDR2 FQNEAQ (reference sequence).

The chain combines TRBV14 with TRBJ2-2; D gene ambiguous. Per the germline V gene, CDR1 is SGHDN and CDR2 is FVKESK. The CDR3 consists of 13 residues. V dropped 0 bases and J dropped 9 bases, with 8 bases sitting between them. The CDR3 region has the DNA TGTGCCAGCAGCCAAGAAGGCGACAGGGAGCTGTTTTTT. It codes for CASSQEGDRELFF.

The chain joins TRBV29-1 to TRBJ2-4, with TRBD2 matching 7 bases. After removal of 6 bases from V and 2 bases from J, the junction contained 13 bases not matched to a gene. CDR3 size: 16 residues. Germline V gene sequence: CDR1 SQVTM, CDR2 ANQGSEA. CDR3 nucleotides: TGCAGCGTCAGAAAGCGGGGTGGAGGTTCCAAAAACATTCAGTACTTC. It is translated as CSVRKRGGGSKNIQYF. The full variable domain, with the rest looked up from reference TRBV29-1 and TRBJ2-4, is SAVISQKPSRDICQRGTSLTIQCQVDSQVTMMFWYRQQPGQSLTLIATANQGSEATYESGFVIDKFPISRPNLTFSTLTVSNMSPEDSSIYLCSVRKRGGGSKNIQYFGAGTRLSVL.

In its sample, this clonotype was seen many times. CDR3 in amino acids: CATSDTLSNQPQHF. DNA of the CDR3: TGTGCCACCAGTGATACGTTAAGCAATCAGCCCCAGCATTTT. The rearrangement joins TRBV24-1 to TRBJ1-5, with D hard to call. The CDR3 has 14 residues. V was pared by 3 bases and J by 1 base, with 6 bases between. Per the germline V gene, CDR1 is KGHDR and CDR2 is SFDVKD.

This clonotype was seen ten or more times. The CDR3 reads CASSPISGRSQPQHF. CDR3 nucleotide sequence: TGTGCCAGCAGCCCGATTTCGGGAAGGAGTCAGCCCCAGCATTTT. The chain uses TRBV7-2 and TRBJ1-5, with no clear D. V was trimmed by 5 bases and J by 6 bases, leaving 17 bases between them. Germline CDR1 is SGHTA and CDR2 is FQGNSA. The CDR3 length is 15 residues.

This clonotype has more than one count but fewer than ten. A junction end diverges from the germline sequence, so it may reflect a read error. This sequence joins TRBV10-3 and TRBJ2-5; 7 bases map to TRBD2. Germline V gene data show CDR1 as ENHRY and CDR2 as SYGVKD. The CDR3 length is 17 residues. The CDR3 DNA follows: TGTGCCAGCAGTTCGTATAGCGGGTCAACTAATCGGGAGACCCAGTACTTC. This codes for CASSSYSGSTNRETQYF.